The 26 T cell receptor beta chains below come from one sample, sequenced in a study of beta chain features in type 1 diabetes. Sequencing targeted expressed TCRB transcripts, as all isolated RNA had been reverse transcribed. Method: immunoSEQ multiplex PCR; TCRdb's copy keeps in-frame clones and lacks some. Found here are 350,000 to 400,000 clones, approximately 15% of them singletons; the top ten hold about 0.019%. Sequenced material: naive CD4+ T cells from blood. These receptors all stem from a woman aged 18-29 years in good health.

This clone came up a few times. This chain uses TRBV19 with TRBJ2-1; a possible D gene is TRBD2 (5 bases). Per germline, CDR1 LNHDA and CDR2 SQIVND (reference sequence). The CDR3 length is 16 residues. V was cut by 3 bases and J by 1 base, with 13 bases left in between. CDR3 residues: CASSIDYYPSYNEQFF. For the CDR3, the DNA is TGTGCCAGTAGTATCGACTACTACCCTTCCTACAATGAGCAGTTCTTC.

This clone was picked up a small number of times. The CDR3 region is CASSLANRGETQYF. The CDR3 DNA is TGTGCCAGCAGCTTAGCTAACAGGGGAGAGACCCAGTACTTC. The chain employs TRBV7-3 and TRBJ2-5; the match to TRBD1 covers 7 bases. From germline, CDR1 is SGHTA and CDR2 FQGTGA. The CDR3 has 14 residues. The V and J ends lost 2 bases and 4 bases, in that order; junction bases with no gene match: 4. The full variable domain, its missing parts supplied by reference TRBV7-3 and TRBJ2-5, is GAGVSQTPSNKVTEKGKYVELRCDPISGHTALYWYRQSLGQGPEFLIYFQGTGAADDSGLPNDRFFAVRPEGSVSTLKIQRTERGDSAVYLCASSLANRGETQYFGPGTRLLVL.

The chain carries TRBV7-9 and TRBJ1-1, with D tentatively TRBD1 (5 bases). The germline gives CDR1 SEHNR, CDR2 FQNEAQ (reference sequence). The CDR3 sequence is 16 residues long. Deletions cut 5 bases from V and 4 bases from J, with 20 bases between. CDR3 nucleotide sequence: TGTGCCAGCAGCCTAGGAGCGGGGCGGCCCAGCACTGAAGCTTTCTTT. Protein sequence: CASSLGAGRPSTEAFF.

The chain carries TRBV27 and TRBJ1-5; TRBD1 matches at 7 bases. The junction had 6 bases not matched to a gene; V was cut back by 4 bases and J by 12 bases. Per the germline V gene, CDR1 is MNHEY and CDR2 is SMNVEV (reference sequence). The CDR3 is 12 residues long. The CDR3 sequence is CASSSQTGSQHF. CDR3 in DNA: TGTGCCAGCAGTTCTCAGACAGGGAGCCAGCATTTT.

This chain connects TRBV28 to TRBJ2-5; D is possibly TRBD1 (6 bases). V was cut by 8 bases and J by 4 bases, with 14 bases left in between. In germline, CDR1 is MDHEN, CDR2 SYDVKM. This CDR3 region has 13 residues. The CDR3 DNA reads TGTGCCAGCGGCAGGGGCGGTATAGAGACCCAGTACTTC. This codes for CASGRGGIETQYF. Supplemented by reference TRBV28 and TRBJ2-5, the full variable domain reads DVKVTQSSRYLVKRTGEKVFLECVQDMDHENMFWYRQDPGLGLRLIYFSYDVKMKEKGDIPEGYSVSREKKERFSLILESASTNQTSMYLCASGRGGIETQYFGPGTRLLVL.

Note on this clone: A junction end diverges from the germline sequence, so it may reflect a read error. This rearrangement joins TRBV5-6 to TRBJ1-5; D is perhaps TRBD1 (5 bases). Germline assignment: CDR1 SGHDT and CDR2 YYEEEE. The CDR3 has 15 amino acids. This chain's CDR3 is CASSLAGGAGQPQHF. The CDR3 DNA sequence: TGTGCCAGCAGTTTGGCGGGGGGAGCAGGACAGCCCCAGCATTTT.

In this sample, this clone turned up a few times. V is TRBV7-2 and J is TRBJ1-2; D perhaps matches TRBD1 (5 bases). Deletions cut 1 base from V and 9 bases from J, with 12 bases between. There are 13 residues in the CDR3. Looked up from germline, CDR1 is SGHTA and CDR2 is FQGNSA. The CDR3 region has the DNA TGTGCCAGCAGCTTAGGGGAGGGGCGAAGCTACACCTTC. It yields the protein CASSLGEGRSYTF.

The DNA for the CDR3 is TGTGCCAGCTCTCTCCGGGACAGGGTGTTTGGCTACACCTTC. Its protein is CASSLRDRVFGYTF. The chain uses TRBV18 and TRBJ1-2, with 9 bases identical to TRBD1. Germline lookup yields CDR1 KGHSH and CDR2 LQKENI. This CDR3 spans 14 amino acids. Trimming took 6 bases from V and 7 from J; bases not matched to a gene: 9. Full variable domain (rest looked up from reference TRBV18 and TRBJ1-2): NAGVMQNPRHLVRRRGQEARLRCSPMKGHSHVYWYRQLPEEGLKFMVYLQKENIIDESGMPKERFSAEFPKEGPSILRIQQVVRGDSAAYFCASSLRDRVFGYTFGSGTRLTVV.

This clone was counted a few times. CDR3 sequence reads: CASSSQGWDGYTF. In DNA form, the CDR3 reads TGTGCCAGCAGCTCCCAGGGCTGGGATGGCTACACCTTC. The chain combines TRBV7-9 with TRBJ1-2; tentatively, D is TRBD1 (5 bases). CDR3 length: 13 residues. V was clipped by 4 bases and J by 6 bases, with 12 bases between them. CDR1 is SEHNR and CDR2 is FQNEAQ in the germline V gene (reference sequence).

This clone has a handful of counts. The chain has TRBV4-3 and TRBJ1-1; the D gene is possibly TRBD1 (5 bases). The CDR3 runs 15 residues. With 0 bases removed from V and 4 bases from J, the gap between germline ends came to 12 bases. Germline loops: CDR1 LGHNA, CDR2 YSLEER. The chain's CDR3 is CASSQEGTAGTEAFF. DNA of the CDR3: TGCGCCAGCAGCCAAGAGGGGACTGCTGGCACTGAAGCTTTCTTT.

A note on this clone: Other nucleotide sequences in the sample specify the same CDR3. The CDR3 here is CAWSRNEQFF. The CDR3, as DNA: TGTGCCTGGAGTCGGAATGAGCAGTTCTTC. The chain recombines TRBV30 with TRBJ2-1; D is uncertain. V gave up 2 bases and J gave up 7 bases, with 3 bases separating them. In germline, CDR1 is GTSNPN, CDR2 SVGIG (reference sequence). The CDR3 has 10 residues.

This clone was seen only a few times. The chain carries TRBV11-2 and TRBJ2-1, with TRBD2 matching 12 bases. Germline assignment: CDR1 SGHAT and CDR2 FQNNGV. Germline trimming cut 5 bases from V and 9 bases from J; bases unmatched to any gene: 20. CDR3 length: 19 amino acids. The CDR3 loop reads CASSPLAPRLAGAGSEQFF. CDR3 nucleotides: TGTGCCAGCAGCCCACTCGCGCCCAGACTAGCGGGAGCCGGTAGTGAGCAGTTCTTC.

The genes are TRBV9 and TRBJ2-6; D remains ambiguous. Germline assignment: CDR1 SGDLS and CDR2 YYNGEE. The V end lost 0 bases, the J end lost 1 base, and 5 bases lay between the germline ends. The CDR3 length is 15 residues. The CDR3 region has the DNA TGTGCCAGCAGCGTAGCTGCGTCTGGGGCCAACGTCCTGACTTTC. It translates to CASSVAASGANVLTF.

The V call is TRBV9, the J call TRBJ2-3; TRBD2 matches 9 bases. The V gene's germline CDR1 is SGDLS and CDR2 YYNGEE. After removal of 3 bases from V and 4 bases from J, the junction contained 6 bases not matched to a gene. This CDR3 region has 15 residues. Here the CDR3 reads CASSAPAGGADTQYF. In DNA form, the CDR3 reads TGTGCCAGCAGCGCCCCAGCGGGAGGAGCAGATACGCAGTATTTT.

This clone has more than one count but fewer than ten. V and J are TRBV28 and TRBJ2-7; 7 bases map to TRBD2. The CDR3 is made up of 15 amino acids. The V and J ends lost 3 bases and 2 bases, in that order; junction bases with no gene match: 7. Germline V gene sequence: CDR1 MDHEN, CDR2 SYDVKM. The CDR3 DNA reads as TGTGCCAGCAGTTTGAAGCGGGGCCGCGCCTACGAGCAGTACTTC. Translating it yields CASSLKRGRAYEQYF. The full variable domain, in which reference TRBV28 and TRBJ2-7 provide the parts outside the CDR3, is DVKVTQSSRYLVKRTGEKVFLECVQDMDHENMFWYRQDPGLGLRLIYFSYDVKMKEKGDIPEGYSVSREKKERFSLILESASTNQTSMYLCASSLKRGRAYEQYFGPGTRLTVT.

This clone was seen a few times. The chain combines TRBV19 with TRBJ1-5; TRBD1 matches at 9 bases. Per germline, CDR1 LNHDA and CDR2 SQIVND (reference sequence). The CDR3 loop spans 15 amino acids. The trim removed 3 bases at V and 4 bases at J, leaving 4 bases unmatched. CDR3 DNA: TGTGCCAGTAGTATGGACAGGGGCCCAAATCAGCCCCAGCATTTT. Protein: CASSMDRGPNQPQHF.

The sample holds a few counts of this clone. Germline and junction disagree at one end, which may indicate a read error. V gene TRBV11-1 combines with J gene TRBJ2-1; weak D call: TRBD2 (5 bases). The CDR3 has 13 amino acids. The germline CDR1 and CDR2 sequences are SGHAT and FQDESV (reference sequence). The CDR3 DNA is TGTGCCAGCAGCCTAGCTTCTTACAATGAGCAGTTCTTC. Its translation: CASSLASYNEQFF.

The V and J genes are TRBV10-3 and TRBJ1-3; D might be TRBD1 (6 bases). This CDR3 comprises 13 residues. Per the germline V gene, CDR1 is ENHRY and CDR2 is SYGVKD. V was trimmed by 10 bases and J by 0 bases, leaving 10 bases between them. DNA for the CDR3: TGTGCCACCCTACAGGGCTCTGGAAACACCATATATTTT. Its translation is CATLQGSGNTIYF.

The genes are TRBV6-6 and TRBJ1-2, with D unclear. The germline gives CDR1 MNHNY, CDR2 SVGAGI (reference sequence). The ends were cut back, 5 bases at V and 3 bases at J, with 10 bases in the middle. The length of the CDR3 is 13 residues. The CDR3 DNA reads as TGTGCCAGCAGTACAGAACAGTACTATGGCTACACCTTC. Translating it yields CASSTEQYYGYTF.

This clone was seen only once. The CDR3, as DNA: TGTGCCATCAGTGAGTCGAAAGTTGGGACAGGGATTCCGTACGAGCAGTACTTC. Its protein is CAISESKVGTGIPYEQYF. The gene calls are TRBV10-3 and TRBJ2-7, with 9 positions matching TRBD1. Looked up from germline, CDR1 is ENHRY and CDR2 is SYGVKD. CDR3 length: 18 residues. The V gene end was trimmed by 0 bases and the J gene end by 4 bases; junction bases not matched to a gene: 13.

This chain joins TRBV4-1 and TRBJ2-3; TRBD1 matches at 8 bases. V lost 4 bases to trimming and J lost 0 bases; unmatched junction nucleotides: 9. The CDR3 has 17 residues. Germline V gene lookup returns CDR1 MGHRA and CDR2 YSYEKL. The CDR3 DNA reads as TGCGCCAGCAGCCGCCAAGGAGGGACAGGAAGCACAGATACGCAGTATTTT. It specifies CASSRQGGTGSTDTQYF.

This clone has just a few counts. The chain has TRBV9 and TRBJ2-1; 14 positions match TRBD2. From germline, CDR1 is SGDLS and CDR2 YYNGEE. The junction had 8 bases not matched to a gene; V was cut back by 4 bases and J by 5 bases. The CDR3 spans 17 residues. The CDR3 sequence: CASSPGTSGSLNNEQFF. CDR3 nucleotides: TGTGCCAGCAGCCCGGGGACTAGCGGGAGTCTTAACAATGAGCAGTTCTTC.

This chain links TRBV6-5 with TRBJ1-1; no reliable D call. There are 12 residues in the CDR3. V was trimmed by 5 bases and J by 8 bases, leaving 12 bases between them. From germline, CDR1 is MNHEY and CDR2 SVGAGI. CDR3 region: CASSLLGGEAFF. The CDR3 DNA reads TGTGCCAGCAGTCTACTCGGAGGGGAAGCTTTCTTT.

Here the CDR3 reads CAWSVTGEKLFF. DNA of the CDR3: TGTGCCTGGAGTGTAACCGGGGAAAAACTGTTTTTT. The chain links TRBV30 to TRBJ1-4; D ambiguous. Germline assignment: CDR1 GTSNPN and CDR2 SVGIG (reference sequence). The V and J ends lost 0 bases and 8 bases respectively, with 7 bases between them. This CDR3 spans 12 amino acids.

The V and J genes are TRBV5-4 and TRBJ2-3, with D perhaps TRBD2 (5 bases). V was trimmed by 7 bases and J by 6 bases, leaving 15 bases between them. Per germline, CDR1 SGHNT and CDR2 YYREEE (reference sequence). The CDR3 length is 13 residues. CDR3 region: CASHGRGSDTQYF. DNA for the CDR3: TGTGCCAGCCACGGTCGGGGTTCCGATACGCAGTATTTT. Complete variable domain (other parts from reference TRBV5-4 and TRBJ2-3): ETGVTQSPTHLIKTRGQQVTLRCSSQSGHNTVSWYQQALGQGPQFIFQYYREEENGRGNFPPRFSGLQFPNYSSELNVNALELDDSALYLCASHGRGSDTQYFGPGTRLTVL.

This CDR3 is CASSFEGQNYGYTF. The DNA of the CDR3 is TGTGCCAGCAGTTTCGAGGGTCAGAACTATGGCTACACCTTC. The chain is built from TRBV28 and TRBJ1-2, with no clear D. Trimming removed 3 bases at V and 2 bases at J, with 10 bases between. Looked up from germline, CDR1 is MDHEN and CDR2 is SYDVKM. The CDR3 spans 14 residues.